This TCR beta chain came from a study of blood T cell repertoires in COVID-19. Whole-study context: The United States, Italy and Spain provided the acute and convalescent COVID-19 samples. From T cells, B-cell-depleted T cells, or PBMCs came the material, which was cDNA or gDNA.

Per the original methods: For nucleated cells, counts were estimated from reference gene primer amplification. Clones were read by immunoSEQ multiplex PCR, and TCRdb kept only the in-frame ones, dropping some. V and J calls and clone size come straight from that table; D and trimming were deduced from the DNA. The data contain roughly 260,000 clones, roughly 87% of them singletons. The CDR3 covers 15 residues. The germline V gene encodes CDR1 SGHTA and CDR2 FQGTGA. J lost 6 bases, V lost 6 bases, and 10 bases had no gene match. This chain joins TRBV7-3 and TRBJ2-2; 7 bases are shared with TRBD1. The TCR was taken from a woman aged 45-65 years who had recovered from COVID-19. Input material: peripheral blood. The CDR3 region is CASSPSNRGAGELFF. CDR3 nucleotide sequence: TGTGCCAGCAGTCCATCCAACAGGGGAGCCGGGGAGCTGTTTTTT.